The clone carrying this T cell receptor (beta chain) was counted a few times. What it binds is unknown. The CDR3 length is 14 residues. V gave up 3 bases and J gave up 5 bases, with 13 bases separating them. The germline CDR1 and CDR2 sequences are MNHEY and SMNVEV (reference sequence). The data were taken from a study of T-cell memory formation after mild COVID-19. Notes on the study in general: There were some responding clones in pre-infection memory, which suggested that cross-reactive memory had joined. SARS-CoV-2 specificity was not confirmed for second-wave clones peaking on day 37.

From the 5' RACE reads, TCRdb called clonotypes with MiXCR, one entry per CDR3 protein. In the table there are just over 300,000 distinct CDR3 sequences, approximately 20% of which are singletons. This TCR was sampled from a man between 18 and 35 years old who had mild COVID-19 (a few samples of this study predate the infection). Cell type and time point are not known. The sequencing sample was made of PBMCs or a T cell subset sorted from them (not recorded which). The J gene is TRBJ2-5, the V gene TRBV27, with a tentative D call TRBD2 (5 bases). The CDR3 loop is CASSFHRGWETQYF. CDR3 sequence (DNA): TGTGCCAGCAGTTTCCACCGGGGTTGGGAGACCCAGTACTTC.